This is a list of T cell receptor beta chains from one sample in a study of shared clonotypes between healthy human individuals. Some clones are missing from TCRdb's copy, which holds only in-frame ones; the method was immunoSEQ multiplex PCR. This table holds around 550,000 clones, about 96% found once. The specimen was naive CD4+ T cells sorted from blood. The receptors originated from a woman aged 30 to 39 in good health. Both conserved end residues are part of each CDR3. A D gene is named only where the DNA matches it firmly. Clone size appears in some rows only: once, few, many, or a class for an expanded clone.

clone size,J gene,V gene,D gene,CDR3 DNA,CDR3 protein
.,TRBJ2-2,TRBV18,TRBD2,TGTGCCAGCTCATGGGACTACCCGAACACCGGGGAGCTGTTTTTT,CASSWDYPNTGELFF
.,TRBJ1-2,TRBV18,.,TGTGCCAGCTCACCCTTCGACGCCGGGGAAGGCTGGTATGGCTACACCTTC,CASSPFDAGEGWYGYTF
.,TRBJ2-3,TRBV29-1,TRBD2,TGCAGCGTTGAAAGCCTAGCGGATAGCACAGATACGCAGTATTTT,CSVESLADSTDTQYF
once,TRBJ1-1,TRBV19,.,TGTGCCAGTAGTATCGGACAACCGAACACTGAAGCTTTCTTT,CASSIGQPNTEAFF
.,TRBJ2-2,TRBV6-1,TRBD1,TGTGCCAGCAGTGGCAGGGGGCGATCGGCCGGGGAGCTGTTTTTT,CASSGRGRSAGELFF
.,TRBJ2-7,TRBV7-9,.,TGTGCCAGCAGACAATATGGGCCGGAATCCTCCTACGAGCAGTACTTC,CASRQYGPESSYEQYF
.,TRBJ2-3,TRBV10-2,TRBD2,TGCGCCAGCAGGAACCTGGGACTAGAGTTAGATACGCAGTATTTT,CASRNLGLELDTQYF
.,TRBJ1-6,TRBV9,.,TGTGCCAGCAGCGTACGAAGGGTGGGTTCACCCCTCCACTTT,CASSVRRVGSPLHF
few,TRBJ2-3,TRBV7-2,.,TGTGCCAGCAGCTTATCCGGACTAAGCCCAGCTTTT,CASSLSGLSPAF
.,TRBJ1-5,TRBV27,TRBD1,TGTGCCAGCAATTATCCGGGACAGGGGAGCAATCAGCCCCAGCATTTT,CASNYPGQGSNQPQHF
.,TRBJ1-3,TRBV5-1,.,TGCGCCAGCAGCCTCCACCAGAGCTCTGGAAACACCATATATTTT,CASSLHQSSGNTIYF
.,TRBJ1-1,TRBV9,.,TGTGCCAGCAGCGGGGACACTGAAGCTTTCTTT,CASSGDTEAFF
.,TRBJ1-5,TRBV28,.,TGTGCCAGCAGACCAGGGTTTTCCAGCAATCAGCCCCAGCATTTT,CASRPGFSSNQPQHF
.,TRBJ2-2,TRBV28,.,TGTGCCAGCAGTCACGGCGGCGTTAACAGGGCCGGGGAGCTGTTTTTT,CASSHGGVNRAGELFF
.,TRBJ1-5,TRBV18,.,TGTGCCAGCTCACCATTAGGACAGACCGATCAGCCCCAGCATTTT,CASSPLGQTDQPQHF
.,TRBJ1-1,TRBV6-1,.,TGTGCCAGCACTGACGATTTGGGTCCGGGGGAGAACACTGAAGCTTTCTTT,CASTDDLGPGENTEAFF
.,TRBJ1-4,TRBV28,.,TGTGCCAGCAGTTTAGGAAGTGTATCGACTAATGAAAAACTGTTTTTT,CASSLGSVSTNEKLFF
.,TRBJ2-3,TRBV29-1,.,TGCAGCGTCCGGGACAACACAGATACGCAGTATTTT,CSVRDNTDTQYF
.,TRBJ2-7,TRBV18,TRBD1,TGTGCCAGCTCACCACCGGGACAGGGGGCCTACGAGCAGTACTTC,CASSPPGQGAYEQYF
once,TRBJ1-2,TRBV28,.,TGTGCCAGCAGCTCGAGCTTATCAGGGGTAGATGGCTATGGCTACACCTTC,CASSSSLSGVDGYGYTF
.,TRBJ1-1,TRBV7-9,TRBD1,TGTGCCAGCAGCTTAGAGACAGGGGGCACTGAAGCTTTCTTT,CASSLETGGTEAFF
once,TRBJ2-7,TRBV27,TRBD2,TGTGCCAGCAGTTCATCCGGGACTAGCGGGAGAATCTACGAGCAGTACTTC,CASSSSGTSGRIYEQYF
.,TRBJ2-7,TRBV10-3,.,TGTGCCATCAGGGCAACCCAGGAGTCCGAGCAGTACTTC,CAIRATQESEQYF
.,TRBJ2-1,TRBV2,TRBD2,TGTGCCAGCAGCCGGTGGACTAGCGGAAACAATGAGCAGTTCTTC,CASSRWTSGNNEQFF
.,TRBJ1-2,TRBV27,TRBD1,TGTGCCAGCAGTTTCACAGGGGTGGAGTATGGCTACACCTTC,CASSFTGVEYGYTF
.,TRBJ2-5,TRBV19,TRBD2,TGTGCCAGTCGGAATTTAGCGGGACAAGAGACCCAGTACTTC,CASRNLAGQETQYF
.,TRBJ2-1,TRBV5-1,.,TGCGCCAGCAGCTTGGAGGCAGTTCGGATCAATGAGCAGTTCTTC,CASSLEAVRINEQFF
.,TRBJ2-5,TRBV29-1,TRBD1,TGCAGCGTCGCCCCCGGACAGGGGGAGGAGACCCAGTACTTC,CSVAPGQGEETQYF
.,TRBJ2-5,TRBV19,.,TGTGCCAGTAGTAGTAACCGGGACGGGGGAGAGACCCAGTACTTC,CASSSNRDGGETQYF
.,TRBJ2-5,TRBV4-1,.,TGCGCCAGCAGCCACCCTTTCGAGACCCAATACTTC,CASSHPFETQYF
.,TRBJ2-7,TRBV10-3,.,TGTGCCATCAGTGAGGGAACGTCCTACGAGCAGTACTTC,CAISEGTSYEQYF
.,TRBJ1-5,TRBV2,.,TGTGCCAGCAGTCCAGATTCCTTGAGGCAGCCCCAGCATTTT,CASSPDSLRQPQHF
.,TRBJ2-1,TRBV7-8,TRBD2,TGTGCCAGCAGCGGGGGACTAGCGAAGAATGAGCAGTTCTTC,CASSGGLAKNEQFF
.,TRBJ2-7,TRBV19,.,TGTGCCAGTAACGGGGAAACCTACGAGCAGTACTTC,CASNGETYEQYF
.,TRBJ2-3,TRBV18,TRBD2,TGTGCCAGCTCACCGACTAGCGGGTTCGCAGATACGCAGTATTTT,CASSPTSGFADTQYF
.,TRBJ2-7,TRBV10-2,TRBD2,TGCGCCAGCAGTGGACGGCTGAGGACTAGCGTGTCGGGGGAGCAGTACTTC,CASSGRLRTSVSGEQYF
.,TRBJ2-2,TRBV18,TRBD2,TGTGCCAGCTCACCACCCAGCGGGACGAACACCGGGGAGCTGTTTTTT,CASSPPSGTNTGELFF
.,TRBJ2-1,TRBV6-1,.,TGTGCCAGCAGACCCGGGACCGATTACAATGAGCAGTTCTTC,CASRPGTDYNEQFF
few,TRBJ2-7,TRBV10-3,TRBD2,TGTGCCATCAGTGATGGGGACTACCCTCACGAGCAGTACTTC,CAISDGDYPHEQYF
.,TRBJ2-7,TRBV2,.,TGTGCCAGTAGGGACGACAACTCCTACGAGCAGTACTTC,CASRDDNSYEQYF
.,TRBJ2-7,TRBV2,.,TGTGCCAGCAGGGGAGCTGTTGACGAGCAGTACTTC,CASRGAVDEQYF
.,TRBJ1-5,TRBV10-2,.,TGCGCCAGCAGTGCTTACGGATACAATCAGCCCCAGCATTTT,CASSAYGYNQPQHF
.,TRBJ2-2,TRBV7-2,.,TGTGCCAGCGGTGACAGGAAGGGGGCCGGGGAGCTGTTTTTT,CASGDRKGAGELFF
.,TRBJ2-1,TRBV21-1,.,TGTGCCACCCGACGACCACACCGGGACAGGGGTTGCGGGTCCGCCCCCTACAATGAGCAGTTCTTC,CATRRPHRDRGCGSAPYNEQFF
.,TRBJ1-2,TRBV28,.,TGTGCCAGCAGTGCACCACAGGGTCGTGGCTACACCTTC,CASSAPQGRGYTF
.,TRBJ2-1,TRBV14,TRBD2,TGTGCCAGCAGCCAAGGACTAGCGGGAGGGCCCTGGTCCTACAATGAGCAGTTCTTC,CASSQGLAGGPWSYNEQFF
.,TRBJ2-7,TRBV29-1,.,TGCAGCGTTGGTTTGGACGTAGCCTACGAGCAGTACTTC,CSVGLDVAYEQYF
.,TRBJ2-3,TRBV18,.,TGTGCCAGCTCACCCACTTTGAAGGCCACAGCGCTTGATACGCAGTATTTT,CASSPTLKATALDTQYF
.,TRBJ2-1,TRBV27,TRBD1,TGTGCCAGCAGTTCCCGCAAGAGACAGGGTCCCTACAATGAGCAGTTCTTC,CASSSRKRQGPYNEQFF